Below, 29 T cell receptor beta chains from the same sample are listed, as sequenced in a study of T cell changes during pregnancy in multiple sclerosis. TCRdb's copy holds only in-frame clones and misses some; the assay was immunoSEQ multiplex PCR. This table has tens of thousands of clones, roughly 91% appearing once. This specimen was CD8+ T cells from peripheral blood mononuclear cells, taken before pregnancy. These TCRs come from a female donor with multiple sclerosis, enrolled in a pregnancy study.

The gene calls are TRBV5-4 and TRBJ2-1, with a tentative D call TRBD2 (5 bases). The CDR3 runs 14 residues. Germline V gene sequence: CDR1 SGHNT, CDR2 YYREEE (reference sequence). V was clipped by 3 bases and J by 6 bases, with 13 bases between them. CDR3 sequence: CASSSEGFLNEQFF. Here the CDR3 DNA reads TGTGCCAGCAGCTCTGAGGGCTTCCTCAATGAGCAGTTCTTC.

The V call is TRBV6-6, the J call TRBJ1-3; D not certain. V lost 7 bases and J lost 0, with 4 bases in between. The CDR3 has 12 amino acids. In germline, CDR1 is MNHNY, CDR2 SVGAGI (reference sequence). The CDR3 sequence: CASTYSGNTIYF. The DNA of the CDR3 is TGTGCCAGCACGTACTCTGGAAACACCATATATTTT.

The chain joins TRBV13 to TRBJ2-7; the match to TRBD1 covers 9 bases. There are 14 residues in the CDR3. V was pared by 4 bases and J by 3 bases, with 4 bases of the junction left unmatched. Per germline, CDR1 PRHDT and CDR2 FYEKMQ (reference sequence). The chain's CDR3 is CASSSGQGNYEQYF. CDR3 bases: TGTGCCAGCAGCTCGGGACAGGGCAACTACGAGCAGTACTTC.

The chain employs TRBV5-4 and TRBJ1-1; maybe TRBD1 (5 bases). Trimming pared 2 bases from V and 1 base from J, leaving 6 bases between. Germline V gene data show CDR1 as SGHNT and CDR2 as YYREEE (reference sequence). The CDR3 consists of 13 residues. Written as DNA, the CDR3 is TGTGCCAGCAGCTTTAGGGGGAACACTGAAGCTTTCTTT. It specifies CASSFRGNTEAFF.

The rearrangement joins TRBV9 to TRBJ2-1, with 9 bases fitting TRBD2. The J segment lost 10 bases and the V segment lost 3 bases, leaving 5 bases of the junction unmatched. From germline, CDR1 is SGDLS and CDR2 YYNGEE. CDR3 length: 13 amino acids. For the CDR3, the DNA is TGTGCCAGCAGCGGCGGGACTAGCATGGAGCAGTTCTTC. This gives the protein CASSGGTSMEQFF.

About this clone itself: This sample also contains other DNA sequences that code for the same CDR3. This chain uses TRBV19 with TRBJ2-7, with 7 bases aligning to TRBD1. Germline V lookup: CDR1 LNHDA, CDR2 SQIVND (reference sequence). V trimming: 3 bases; J trimming: 1 base; junction bases outside the gene matches: 3. The length of the CDR3 is 14 residues. CDR3 in DNA: TGTGCCAGTAGTATCGGGACAGTTTCCTACGAGCAGTACTTC. This encodes CASSIGTVSYEQYF.

V gene TRBV6-5 combines with J gene TRBJ2-1, with 10 bases matching TRBD2. V shed 7 bases, J shed 5 bases, and the junction held 5 bases outside the gene matches. The CDR3 spans 14 residues. From germline, CDR1 is MNHEY and CDR2 SVGAGI. Here the CDR3 reads CASKPSGGDNEQFF. CDR3 nucleotides: TGTGCCAGCAAACCTAGCGGGGGTGACAATGAGCAGTTCTTC.

This chain joins TRBV7-3 and TRBJ2-7, with TRBD2 as a possible D gene (6 bases). V was cut by 2 bases and J by 2 bases, with 13 bases left in between. CDR3 length: 15 residues. The V gene's germline CDR1 is SGHTA and CDR2 FQGTGA. CDR3 protein: CASSLEGGAAYEQYF. The DNA for the CDR3 is TGTGCCAGCAGCTTAGAGGGCGGGGCCGCCTACGAGCAGTACTTC.

The rearrangement joins TRBV7-6 to TRBJ1-5; D may be TRBD1 (5 bases). V was clipped by 5 bases and J by 6 bases, with 14 bases between them. From germline, CDR1 is SGHVS and CDR2 FNYEAQ. The CDR3 is 14 amino acids. The CDR3 bases are TGTGCCAGCAGCAAGGACATTAATAGTCAGCCCCAGCATTTT. This gives the protein CASSKDINSQPQHF.

The rearrangement links TRBV6-1 to TRBJ2-7; a weak D match, TRBD2 (7 bases). Germline V gene data show CDR1 as MNHNS and CDR2 as SASEGT. This CDR3 comprises 13 residues. V lost 6 bases and J 4 bases, leaving 13 bases between the germline ends. CDR3 protein: CASRPGGEYEQYF. In nucleotides, the CDR3 is TGTGCCAGCAGGCCGGGGGGCGAGTACGAGCAGTACTTC.

The CDR3 DNA is TGTGCCAGCAGCTTAAAATATTTCGATGAAAAACTGTTTTTT. As protein: CASSLKYFDEKLFF. The rearrangement links TRBV11-2 to TRBJ1-4; D unclear. The V end lost 2 bases, the J end lost 6 bases, and 10 bases lay between the germline ends. Germline CDR1 and CDR2: SGHAT and FQNNGV. The CDR3 is 14 residues long.

V usage is TRBV5-5 and J usage is TRBJ2-7; TRBD1 matches at 8 bases. Germline CDR1 is SGHKS and CDR2 is YYEKEE (reference sequence). CDR3 length equals 13 residues. V lost 4 bases to trimming and J lost 5 bases; unmatched junction nucleotides: 5. The CDR3: CASSPDRVHEQYF. CDR3 nucleotides: TGTGCCAGCAGCCCGGACAGGGTCCACGAGCAGTACTTC.

The V gene is TRBV6-6, the J gene TRBJ1-1; the D is unclear. The ends were cut back, 2 bases at V and 0 bases at J, with 13 bases in the middle. The CDR3 contains 16 residues. Germline-derived CDR1 and CDR2 are MNHNY and SVGAGI (reference sequence). The CDR3 loop reads CASSYPEGTLNTEAFF. In nucleotides, the CDR3 is TGTGCCAGCAGTTACCCCGAGGGCACCCTGAACACTGAAGCTTTCTTT.

V is TRBV27 and J is TRBJ2-7; TRBD1 matches 7 bases. V trimming: 3 bases; J trimming: 2 bases; junction bases outside the gene matches: 7. CDR1 is MNHEY and CDR2 is SMNVEV in the germline V gene (reference sequence). This CDR3 comprises 15 residues. The CDR3 loop reads CASSFRQGKTYEQYF. DNA of the CDR3: TGTGCCAGCAGTTTTCGACAGGGTAAAACCTACGAGCAGTACTTC.

The sample holds a few counts of this clone. This rearrangement joins TRBV6-1 to TRBJ1-6; unclear D gene. The CDR3 spans 14 residues. V lost 4 bases, J lost 7 bases, and 11 bases lay in between. CDR1 is MNHNS and CDR2 is SASEGT in the germline V gene. The DNA for the CDR3 is TGTGCCAGCAGTGCAGGTTGGGAGAATTCACCCCTCCACTTT. Encoded protein: CASSAGWENSPLHF.

The CDR3 coding sequence is TGTGCCAGTAGTCCCTTCCAGCGGGGGGGCGTGGAGACCCAGTACTTC. Translating gives CASSPFQRGGVETQYF. The chain carries TRBV19 and TRBJ2-5; 10 bases are a match to TRBD2. Per the germline V gene, CDR1 is LNHDA and CDR2 is SQIVND (reference sequence). V dropped 5 bases and J dropped 5; count of bases not matched to a gene: 11. This CDR3 spans 16 amino acids.

The CDR3 nucleotides are TGCAGCCTTTCCGGACTAGCGGGGATCAGTGAGCAGTTCTTC. It translates to CSLSGLAGISEQFF. The chain employs TRBV29-1 and TRBJ2-1; TRBD2 matches at 12 bases. After removal of 8 bases from V and 9 bases from J, the junction contained 11 bases not matched to a gene. CDR1 SQVTM and CDR2 ANQGSEA come from the germline V gene. The CDR3 length is 14 residues.

This clone is judged medium-sized. The chain recombines TRBV28 with TRBJ1-5; TRBD1 matches at 9 bases. V trimming: 2 bases; J trimming: 6 bases; junction bases outside the gene matches: 5. CDR3 length: 15 residues. Germline V gives CDR1 MDHEN, CDR2 SYDVKM. The CDR3 DNA sequence: TGTGCCAGCAGTTTAGGGGACAGGGTAATTCAGCCCCAGCATTTT. Translated, it gives CASSLGDRVIQPQHF.

The chain recombines TRBV4-1 with TRBJ1-1, with D possibly matching TRBD1 (5 bases). CDR3 size: 13 residues. Per the germline V gene, CDR1 is MGHRA and CDR2 is YSYEKL. The V end was cut by 3 bases, the J end by 4 bases, with 9 bases between. The DNA of the CDR3 is TGCGCCAGCAGCCACAGGGTTGGCACTGAAGCTTTCTTT. Translation: CASSHRVGTEAFF.

This rearrangement joins TRBV30 to TRBJ1-6, with TRBD1 matching 9 bases. The CDR3 is 13 amino acids. Germline CDR1 is GTSNPN and CDR2 is SVGIG (reference sequence). V dropped 1 base and J dropped 15; count of bases not matched to a gene: 7. In DNA form, the CDR3 reads TGTGCCTGGAGTGAGGTACAGGGGGCACTCCTCCACTTT. Encoded protein: CAWSEVQGALLHF.

Here the CDR3 reads CASIPGWGDTEAFF. As DNA, the CDR3 is TGTGCCAGCATCCCAGGGTGGGGGGACACTGAAGCTTTCTTT. This sequence joins TRBV11-2 and TRBJ1-1; tentative D call: TRBD1 (5 bases). V was cut by 7 bases and J by 3 bases, with 15 bases left in between. Germline-derived CDR1 and CDR2 are SGHAT and FQNNGV. This CDR3 contains 14 residues.

This clone was counted a single time. CDR3: CASSSPERGASYNEQFF. The CDR3 DNA reads as TGTGCCAGCAGCTCCCCCGAGCGGGGAGCCTCCTACAATGAGCAGTTCTTC. V and J are TRBV13 and TRBJ2-1, with TRBD2 matching 7 bases. V dropped 4 bases and J dropped 0; count of bases not matched to a gene: 9. Germline CDR1 is PRHDT and CDR2 is FYEKMQ (reference sequence). The CDR3 loop spans 17 amino acids.

J is TRBJ2-6 and V is TRBV21-1; TRBD1, as called in the table, went unchecked against the DNA. TRBV21-1 represents a pseudogene. The CDR3 is made up of 16 amino acids. CDR3 coding DNA: TGTGCCAGCAGCAAAGCGGACAACTCTGGGGCCAACGTCCTGACTTTC. This sequence encodes CASSKADNSGANVLTF.

This chain uses TRBV7-9 with TRBJ1-1; D uncertain. Germline V gene sequence: CDR1 SEHNR, CDR2 FQNEAQ (reference sequence). Trimming shortened V by 1 base and J by 4 bases, and 7 bases separated the two germline ends. CDR3 length: 13 amino acids. In DNA, the CDR3 is TGTGCCAGCAGCTTAGGGGGAGGCACTGAAGCTTTCTTT. This gives the protein CASSLGGGTEAFF.

The V gene is TRBV9, the J gene TRBJ2-5; 8 bases match TRBD1. From germline, CDR1 is SGDLS and CDR2 YYNGEE. The CDR3 loop spans 15 amino acids. V shed 0 bases, J shed 3 bases, and the junction held 4 bases outside the gene matches. Here the CDR3 reads CASSVGDRSEETQYF. The CDR3 nucleotides read TGTGCCAGCAGCGTAGGGGACAGGAGCGAAGAGACCCAGTACTTC.

This clone came up a few times. The V and J genes are TRBV7-8 and TRBJ2-7, with D maybe TRBD1 (5 bases). Trimming took off 0 bases at V and 0 bases at J, with 9 bases between the two ends. Germline-derived CDR1 and CDR2 are SGHVS and FQNEAQ. The CDR3 has 15 amino acids. The CDR3 DNA reads as TGTGCCAGCAGCTTAGCTTACGACAGCTCCTACGAGCAGTACTTC. Translation: CASSLAYDSSYEQYF.

The V call is TRBV10-1, the J call TRBJ1-5; no definite D call. This CDR3 has 17 amino acids. V was clipped by 2 bases and J by 0 bases, with 14 bases between them. Per the germline V gene, CDR1 is WNHNN and CDR2 is SYGVQD (reference sequence). As DNA, the CDR3 is TGCGCCAGCAGTGAGGTGGGCGACGGCTATAGCAATCAGCCCCAGCATTTT. It encodes CASSEVGDGYSNQPQHF.

J is TRBJ2-2 and V is TRBV7-3; 8 positions agree with TRBD2. The V gene's germline CDR1 is SGHTA and CDR2 FQGTGA. The CDR3 extends over 16 amino acids. V was clipped by 6 bases and J by 4 bases; unmatched bases: 10. In nucleotides, the CDR3 is TGTGCCAGCAGGTTCGGGGGACTAGGTACCACCGGGGAGCTGTTTTTT. Protein sequence: CASRFGGLGTTGELFF.

The chain links TRBV5-5 to TRBJ2-7; 9 positions match TRBD1. With V trimmed by 4 bases and J by 2 bases, 7 bases remained unmatched. Germline V CDR1 and CDR2: SGHKS, YYEKEE (reference sequence). This CDR3 has 15 amino acids. As DNA, the CDR3 is TGTGCCAGCAGCCCAGGACAGGGGAACGCCTACGAGCAGTACTTC. The encoded protein is CASSPGQGNAYEQYF.